Listed below are T cell receptor beta chains from one sample, sequenced in a study of CD8+ T cells in alopecia areata. Method: immunoSEQ multiplex PCR; TCRdb's copy keeps in-frame clones and lacks some. The table shows some 110,000 clones, with under 40% occurring only once. The sequenced sample was CD4+ T cells sorted from blood. The receptor source for this set is a human donor with alopecia areata. Both conserved end residues are part of each CDR3. The D gene is left open where the match is weak. Where a row states a size, it is once, few, many or the class of an expanded clone; other rows omit it.

CDR3	DNA	V	J	D	size
CAQTLGAQETQYF	TGTGCCCAGACCTTAGGGGCCCAAGAGACCCAGTACTTC	TRBV7-2	TRBJ2-5	-	many
CAWGRRADQPQHF	TGTGCCTGGGGAAGGAGGGCAGATCAGCCCCAGCATTTT	TRBV30	TRBJ1-5	-	-
CAWTGGSAGELFF	TGTGCCTGGACAGGCGGGAGTGCCGGGGAGCTGTTTTTT	TRBV30	TRBJ2-2	TRBD2	-
CSVSDRGEMNTEAFF	TGCAGCGTTTCCGACAGGGGCGAAATGAACACTGAAGCTTTCTTT	TRBV29-1	TRBJ1-1	TRBD1	-
CAWRPGPAFF	TGTGCCTGGAGGCCAGGGCCCGCTTTCTTT	TRBV30	TRBJ1-1	-	once
CASSLGRGQAGYTF	TGTGCCAGCAGCTTAGGGAGGGGGCAGGCTGGCTACACCTTC	TRBV7-2	TRBJ1-2	TRBD1	few
CASSTVRDWSGDTGELFF	TGTGCCAGCAGTACCGTCCGGGACTGGAGTGGAGACACCGGGGAGCTGTTTTTT	TRBV2	TRBJ2-2	-	-
CSVEGVNTEAFF	TGCAGCGTTGAGGGGGTGAACACTGAAGCTTTCTTT	TRBV29-1	TRBJ1-1	-	few
CSVEPGTGVGYTF	TGCAGCGTCGAACCCGGGACAGGGGTGGGCTACACCTTC	TRBV29-1	TRBJ1-2	TRBD1	-
CSAGRDGPYYGYTF	TGCAGCGCCGGCCGGGACGGACCCTACTATGGCTACACCTTC	TRBV29-1	TRBJ1-2	-	few
CASSVEEYTGELFF	TGTGCCAGCAGCGTGGAAGAGTACACCGGGGAGCTGTTTTTT	TRBV9	TRBJ2-2	-	-
CASSYSSVANTGELFF	TGTGCCAGCAGTTACTCGAGCGTTGCGAACACCGGGGAGCTGTTTTTT	TRBV6-5	TRBJ2-2	-	-
CASFDNEQFF	TGTGCCAGCTTTGACAATGAGCAGTTCTTC	TRBV7-9	TRBJ2-1	-	-
CASADSGVEQYF	TGTGCCAGCGCCGACAGCGGGGTCGAGCAGTACTTC	TRBV18	TRBJ2-7	TRBD2	many
CASSSVLLASGSSYEQYF	TGTGCCAGCAGCTCCGTATTATTGGCTAGCGGAAGCTCCTACGAGCAGTACTTC	TRBV28	TRBJ2-7	TRBD2	few
CASSLNEGWADTQYF	TGTGCCAGCAGTTTGAATGAAGGCTGGGCAGATACGCAGTATTTT	TRBV28	TRBJ2-3	-	few
CSVEAPLIAEAFF	TGCAGCGTTGAAGCCCCTTTAATCGCTGAAGCTTTCTTT	TRBV29-1	TRBJ1-1	-	few
CASSLPGGSNQPQHF	TGTGCCAGCAGTTTGCCAGGGGGGAGCAATCAGCCCCAGCATTTT	TRBV28	TRBJ1-5	TRBD1	-
CASSSGQGNQPQHF	TGCGCCAGCAGCTCCGGACAGGGGAATCAGCCCCAGCATTTT	TRBV5-1	TRBJ1-5	TRBD1	-
CASSLSVGQETQYF	TGTGCCAGCAGCTTGTCGGTCGGTCAAGAGACCCAGTACTTC	TRBV5-4	TRBJ2-5	-	once
CASSSLGGSVAKDTQYF	TGCGCCAGCAGCTCCCTGGGAGGGTCGGTAGCTAAAGATACGCAGTATTTT	TRBV5-1	TRBJ2-3	TRBD2	-
CAWALSGRFYNEQFF	TGTGCCTGGGCACTTAGCGGGAGGTTCTACAATGAGCAGTTCTTC	TRBV30	TRBJ2-1	TRBD2	-
CASSLRDTSHF	TGTGCCAGCAGCTTGCGGGACACTTCCCACTTC	TRBV7-9	TRBJ1-2	-	-
CASSKSGYEQYF	TGTGCCAGCAGCAAATCGGGGTACGAGCAGTACTTC	TRBV7-2	TRBJ2-7	-	once
CASSQEIGANYGYTF	TGCGCCAGCAGCCAAGAGATCGGGGCTAACTATGGCTACACCTTC	TRBV4-3	TRBJ1-2	-	-
CSVEARQGARPGELFF	TGCAGCGTTGAAGCCCGACAGGGGGCGCGACCCGGGGAGCTGTTTTTT	TRBV29-1	TRBJ2-2	TRBD1	-
CASSLVGDRLGYGYTF	TGCGCCAGCAGCTTGGTGGGGGACAGGCTCGGCTATGGCTACACCTTC	TRBV5-1	TRBJ1-2	TRBD1	-
CASSSPGQAHYEQYF	TGTGCCAGCAGTTCACCGGGACAGGCCCATTACGAGCAGTACTTC	TRBV27	TRBJ2-7	TRBD1	-
CASSQPIGTPSGGYTF	TGCGCCAGCAGTCAACCAATCGGGACCCCGAGCGGAGGCTACACCTTC	TRBV23-1	TRBJ1-2	-	once
CAWSFPQGLGNTIYF	TGTGCCTGGAGTTTTCCACAGGGTTTAGGAAACACCATATATTTT	TRBV30	TRBJ1-3	-	once
CATQTSGRANEQFF	TGTGCCACCCAAACTAGCGGGAGGGCCAATGAGCAGTTCTTC	TRBV28	TRBJ2-1	TRBD2	few
CASSTQGEGTQYF	TGTGCCAGCAGTACACAGGGTGAGGGGACCCAGTACTTC	TRBV28	TRBJ2-5	-	-
CASSRTGHQYNEQFF	TGCGCCAGCAGCCGGACAGGGCATCAGTACAATGAGCAGTTCTTC	TRBV5-1	TRBJ2-1	TRBD1	once
CASRATDTQYF	TGTGCCAGCAGAGCAACAGATACGCAGTATTTT	TRBV7-2	TRBJ2-3	-	few
CSVAGGGKNQPQHF	TGCAGCGTCGCAGGGGGCGGAAAGAATCAGCCCCAGCATTTT	TRBV29-1	TRBJ1-5	TRBD1	-
CASSPRTGGFYGYTF	TGTGCCAGCAGTCCCCGGACAGGGGGATTTTATGGCTACACCTTC	TRBV28	TRBJ1-2	TRBD1	-
CSVAQGAGTEAFF	TGCAGCGTTGCACAGGGGGCGGGCACTGAAGCTTTCTTT	TRBV29-1	TRBJ1-1	TRBD1	-
CASSLVEVTEVNTEAFF	TGTGCCAGCAGCTTAGTCGAAGTGACGGAAGTGAACACTGAAGCTTTCTTT	TRBV5-4	TRBJ1-1	-	-
CASSLGLVQETQYF	TGTGCCAGCAGCCTGGGACTAGTCCAAGAGACCCAGTACTTC	TRBV7-2	TRBJ2-5	TRBD2	few
CASSPPSRTAGNIQYF	TGTGCCAGCTCACCACCGAGCAGGACAGCTGGGAACATTCAGTACTTC	TRBV18	TRBJ2-4	-	-
CASSPDSFSNQPQHF	TGCGCCAGCAGCCCGGACTCATTTAGCAATCAGCCCCAGCATTTT	TRBV5-1	TRBJ1-5	-	-
CASSRAEKYNEQFF	TGTGCCAGCAGTCGTGCGGAAAAGTACAATGAGCAGTTCTTC	TRBV13	TRBJ2-1	-	-
CASREQGGGTGELFF	TGTGCCAGCAGAGAACAGGGTGGGGGTACCGGGGAGCTGTTTTTT	TRBV11-2	TRBJ2-2	-	-
CASSPNSGELFF	TGTGCCAGCAGCCCCAATTCCGGGGAGCTGTTTTTT	TRBV7-9	TRBJ2-2	-	-
CAIRGDRNFQETQYF	TGTGCCATCCGCGGGGACAGAAACTTCCAAGAGACCCAGTACTTC	TRBV10-3	TRBJ2-5	-	-
CSVHDGLHHEQFF	TGCAGCGTCCATGACGGATTACATCATGAGCAGTTCTTC	TRBV29-1	TRBJ2-1	-	few
CATSTDRNYGYTF	TGTGCCACCAGCACAGACAGAAACTATGGCTACACCTTC	TRBV15	TRBJ1-2	-	-
CASSSGGPDNEQFF	TGTGCCAGCAGTTCTGGGGGACCCGACAATGAGCAGTTCTTC	TRBV28	TRBJ2-1	-	-
CASSLGITGELFF	TGCGCCAGCAGCTTGGGAATCACCGGGGAGCTGTTTTTT	TRBV5-1	TRBJ2-2	-	few
CASSFGPGQNIQYF	TGTGCCAGCAGTTTTGGGCCGGGCCAAAACATTCAGTACTTC	TRBV28	TRBJ2-4	-	-
CATSGLENGELFF	TGCGCCACGTCGGGGTTGGAGAACGGGGAGCTGTTTTTT	TRBV4-3	TRBJ2-2	-	-
CSALTGSYEQYF	TGCAGCGCTCTGACAGGCTCCTACGAGCAGTACTTC	TRBV29-1	TRBJ2-7	-	few